Listed below are T cell receptor beta chains from one sample, sequenced in a study of blood T cell repertoires in COVID-19. The assay was immunoSEQ multiplex PCR, and TCRdb's table has in-frame clones only and misses some. The table shows roughly 290,000 clones, with 89% occurring only once. The sequencing sample was made of PBMCs or T cells enriched from blood (not recorded which). These receptors were collected from a middle-aged woman who had recovered from COVID-19. The CDR3 runs from the conserved cysteine through the conserved F or W. A D gene is named only where the DNA matches it firmly. Rows give clone size only sometimes, using once, few, many, or a class for an expanded clone.

TRBD1	TRBJ2-5	NA	TRBV4-1	TGCGCCAGCAGTATGGACGACAGGGACCAAGAGACCCAGTACTTC	CASSMDDRDQETQYF
NA	TRBJ2-1	NA	TRBV4-3	TGCGCCAGCAGCCAAGTCATCGGGAGAGAGCAGTTCTTC	CASSQVIGREQFF
TRBD1	TRBJ1-5	NA	TRBV9	TGTGCCAGCAGCGTAGTTTTCACAGGGGATAGCAATCAGCCCCAGCATTTT	CASSVVFTGDSNQPQHF
NA	TRBJ1-4	NA	TRBV7-2	TGTGCCAGCAGCTTAGATAACAGGGCTGAAAAACTGTTTTTT	CASSLDNRAEKLFF
NA	TRBJ2-1	NA	TRBV21-1	TGTGCCAGCAGTATGCCGGGACAGGGACCCTACAATGAGCAGTTCTTC	CASSMPGQGPYNEQFF
NA	TRBJ1-6	NA	TRBV4-2	TGTGCCAGCAGCCAAGAACAGCCTACGAGCTCCTATAATTCACCCCTCCACTTT	CASSQEQPTSSYNSPLHF
NA	TRBJ1-1	once	TRBV4-1	TGCGCCAGCAGCCAAGAAAAACTACAGGGAAACACTGAAGCTTTCTTT	CASSQEKLQGNTEAFF
NA	TRBJ1-1	NA	TRBV2	TGTGCCAGCACCCCCAACCTAAACACTGAAGCTTTCTTT	CASTPNLNTEAFF
NA	TRBJ2-7	NA	TRBV6-1	TGTGCCAGCAGTGAATACCCCCAGGGCTACGAGCAGTACTTC	CASSEYPQGYEQYF
TRBD2	TRBJ2-2	NA	TRBV4-3	TGCGCCAGCAGCCAATTAACTAGCGGAAACACCGGGGAGCTGTTTTTT	CASSQLTSGNTGELFF
NA	TRBJ2-7	NA	TRBV11-2	TGTGCCAGCAGCTTACTACTCACTAACCTCCTATACGAGCAGTACTTC	CASSLLLTNLLYEQYF
NA	TRBJ2-7	NA	TRBV18	TGTGCCAGCTCACTCTTCGGTCAGGGGGGATCCTACGAGCAGTACTTC	CASSLFGQGGSYEQYF
NA	TRBJ1-2	NA	TRBV7-2	TGTGCCAGCAGCGCCCCGGCGGGGTTGGACTATGGCTACACCTTC	CASSAPAGLDYGYTF
NA	TRBJ2-3	NA	TRBV6-4	TGTGCCAGCATTAGGTCAGGGAAGTATAGAGATACGCAGTATTTT	CASIRSGKYRDTQYF
NA	TRBJ2-2	NA	TRBV13	TGTGCCAGCAGCTCCAGCGGGGAGCTGTTTTTT	CASSSSGELFF
TRBD2	TRBJ2-5	few	TRBV30	TGTGCCTGGGGAAGCGGGGGGGGCGAAGAGACCCAGTACTTC	CAWGSGGGEETQYF
NA	TRBJ2-2	NA	TRBV4-3	TGCGCCAGCAGCCAGACTGGTAACACCGGGGAGCTGTTTTTT	CASSQTGNTGELFF
TRBD2	TRBJ2-3	NA	TRBV7-2	TGTGCCAGCAGCTTTCGCCAGGGACTAGCGGGGGCTACAGATACGCAGTATTTT	CASSFRQGLAGATDTQYF
NA	TRBJ1-1	NA	TRBV9	TGTGCCAGCAGCGCCTACGAGGGTACTGAAGCTTTCTTT	CASSAYEGTEAFF
TRBD1	TRBJ1-6	NA	TRBV28	TGTGCCAGTCTGGACAGGGCAAGGGGGGGGAATTCACCCCTCCACTTT	CASLDRARGGNSPLHF
NA	TRBJ2-3	NA	TRBV2	TGTGCCAGCAGTGTAAGGAGTAGAAGTCTCACAGATACGCAGTATTTT	CASSVRSRSLTDTQYF
NA	TRBJ1-1	NA	TRBV5-4	TGTGCCAGCAGCTCCACAGCCATGAACACTGAAGCTTTCTTT	CASSSTAMNTEAFF
TRBD1	TRBJ2-3	NA	TRBV3-1/TRBV3-2	TGTGCCAGCAGCCGGGGACAGGGGTTGGGCACAGATACGCAGTATTTT	CASSRGQGLGTDTQYF
NA	TRBJ2-7	NA	TRBV6-5	TGTGCCAGCAGCCTAAACCCCAGGATCTCCTACGAGCAGTACTTC	CASSLNPRISYEQYF
NA	TRBJ2-1	NA	TRBV7-9	TGTGCCAGCAGCCCTAGCCTTCGATCGGGTTACAATGAGCAGTTCTTC	CASSPSLRSGYNEQFF
TRBD1	TRBJ1-6	NA	TRBV18	TGTGCCAGCTCACCGACAGGGCGCGATTCACCCCTCCACTTT	CASSPTGRDSPLHF
NA	TRBJ1-1	NA	TRBV12-3/TRBV12-4	TGTGCCAGCAGCCAGACAGAGAACACTGAAGCTTTCTTT	CASSQTENTEAFF
NA	TRBJ1-4	NA	TRBV4-2	TGTGCCAGCAGCCACCAAAGGTGGAGAGTTAATGAAAAACTGTTTTTT	CASSHQRWRVNEKLFF
NA	TRBJ2-7	NA	TRBV11-2	TGTGCCAGCAGCTTAGTCCGGGGAAACTACGAGCAGTACTTC	CASSLVRGNYEQYF
TRBD2	TRBJ2-7	NA	TRBV7-2	TGTGCCAGCAGCCCCCGGGTAGCGGGAGGGATGACCTACGAGCAGTACTTC	CASSPRVAGGMTYEQYF
TRBD2	TRBJ2-3	once	TRBV13	TGTGCCAGCAGCTTCGCCGCCTCTAGCGGGAGGACGGGTGGCACGCAGTATTTT	CASSFAASSGRTGGTQYF